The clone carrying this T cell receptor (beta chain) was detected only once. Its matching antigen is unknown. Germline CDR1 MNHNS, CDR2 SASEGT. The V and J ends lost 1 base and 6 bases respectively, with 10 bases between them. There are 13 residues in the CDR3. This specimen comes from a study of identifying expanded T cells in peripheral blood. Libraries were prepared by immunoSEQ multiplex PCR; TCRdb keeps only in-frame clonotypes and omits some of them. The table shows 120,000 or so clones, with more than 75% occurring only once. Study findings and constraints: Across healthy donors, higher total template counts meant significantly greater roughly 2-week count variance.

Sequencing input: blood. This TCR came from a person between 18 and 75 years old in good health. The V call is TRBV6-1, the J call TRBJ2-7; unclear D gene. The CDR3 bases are TGTGCCAGCAGTGAAGGACCCGTTCTCGAGCAGTACTTC. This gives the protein CASSEGPVLEQYF.